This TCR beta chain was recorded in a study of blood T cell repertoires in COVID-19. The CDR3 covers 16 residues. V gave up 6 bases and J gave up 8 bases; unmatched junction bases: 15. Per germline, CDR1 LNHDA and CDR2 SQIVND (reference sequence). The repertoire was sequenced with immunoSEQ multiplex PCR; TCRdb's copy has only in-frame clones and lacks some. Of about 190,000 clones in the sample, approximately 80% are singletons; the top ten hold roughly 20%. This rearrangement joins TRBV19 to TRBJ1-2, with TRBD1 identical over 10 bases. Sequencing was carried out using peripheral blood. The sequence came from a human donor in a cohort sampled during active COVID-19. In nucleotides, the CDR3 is TGTGCCAGTAGGAAAACCGGGACAGGGGACGGTTGGGGCTACACCTTC. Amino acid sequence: CASRKTGTGDGWGYTF.